This is a list of T cell receptor beta chains from one sample in a study of PD-1 blockade in mismatch repair-deficient tumors. The repertoire was sequenced with immunoSEQ multiplex PCR; TCRdb's copy has only in-frame clones and lacks some. The table has about 68,000 clones, 78% seen once. The specimen was peripheral blood, collected 2 weeks after starting pembrolizumab. The receptor set was obtained from an adult with mismatch repair-deficient cancer. Both conserved end residues are part of each CDR3. D genes are given only for firm matches. Only part of the rows carry a size: once, few, many, or a class if the clone is expanded.

d_call | j_call | clone_size | v_call | cdr3_nt | cdr3_aa
TRBD1 | TRBJ2-7 | NA | TRBV7-6 | TGTGCCAGCAGCTTTTCACAGGGGGCGTACGAGCAGTACTTC | CASSFSQGAYEQYF
TRBD2 | TRBJ2-2 | NA | TRBV19 | TGTGCCAGTAGTCCCGTCGGAGCGGGACGAAGGGAGCTGTTTTTT | CASSPVGAGRRELFF
NA | TRBJ1-1 | NA | TRBV6-4 | TGTGCCAGCAGTGACTCCGACGTGAACACTGAAGCTTTCTTT | CASSDSDVNTEAFF
TRBD2 | TRBJ2-1 | NA | TRBV11-2 | TGTGCCAGCAGCCCTAGCGGGGTGTACAATGAGCAGTTCTTC | CASSPSGVYNEQFF
TRBD1 | TRBJ2-3 | NA | TRBV5-1 | TGCGCCAGCTATACGACAGGGACACCCACAGATACGCAGTATTTT | CASYTTGTPTDTQYF
TRBD2 | TRBJ2-3 | NA | TRBV29-1 | TGCAGCGTTGGGGGGGGGACAGATACGCAGTATTTT | CSVGGGTDTQYF
TRBD1 | TRBJ2-7 | once | TRBV28 | TGTGCCAGCAGTCCCATCCGGGACAGGATTAACGAGCAGTACTTC | CASSPIRDRINEQYF
TRBD2 | TRBJ2-1 | NA | TRBV7-8 | TGTGCCAGCAGCTGGGGGACTAGCGGGAATGATAATGAGCAGTTCTTC | CASSWGTSGNDNEQFF
NA | TRBJ1-1 | NA | TRBV6-1 | TGTGCCATGGGGACGGAGAACACTGAAGCTTTCTTT | CAMGTENTEAFF
TRBD1 | TRBJ1-2 | NA | TRBV19 | TGTGCCAGTAGTCGACAGGGGTATGGCTACACCTTC | CASSRQGYGYTF
TRBD1 | TRBJ1-4 | few | TRBV11-2 | TGTGCCAGCAGCATTGGACAGGGGAGAACTAATGAAAAACTGTTTTTT | CASSIGQGRTNEKLFF
NA | TRBJ1-5 | NA | TRBV30 | TGTGCCTGGAGTTCAGGGGCCGGGGAGCAGCCCCAGCATTTT | CAWSSGAGEQPQHF
TRBD2 | TRBJ2-3 | once | TRBV6-4 | TGTGCCAGCAGTGAGGGGACTAGCGAAACAGATACGCAGTATTTT | CASSEGTSETDTQYF
NA | TRBJ2-7 | NA | TRBV27 | TGTGCCAGCAGTTTAGGTCTGGGAGATTCCTACGAGCAGTACTTC | CASSLGLGDSYEQYF
NA | TRBJ2-7 | once | TRBV5-4 | TGTGCCAGCAGCTTGAAGAGTTCCTACGAGCAGTACTTC | CASSLKSSYEQYF
TRBD1 | TRBJ2-7 | NA | TRBV19 | TGTGCCAGTAGCTTTAGGACAGGGGCCAGCTACGAGCAGTACTTC | CASSFRTGASYEQYF
NA | TRBJ1-2 | NA | TRBV4-3 | TGCGCCAGCAGCCAAGACAGGAATGGCTACACCTTC | CASSQDRNGYTF
NA | TRBJ1-4 | NA | TRBV30 | TGTGCCTGGGCCGGGGGCCGGCAGGGAAATTGGGCTAATGAAAAACTGTTTTTT | CAWAGGRQGNWANEKLFF
TRBD2 | TRBJ2-5 | NA | TRBV7-2 | TGTGCCAGCAGTTCTAGCGGGAGTCAGAGGAAAGAGACCCAGTACTTC | CASSSSGSQRKETQYF
TRBD2 | TRBJ2-1 | NA | TRBV7-8 | TGTGCCAGCAGGTCCGGGACTAGCGGGAGCAATGAGCAGTTCTTC | CASRSGTSGSNEQFF
TRBD1 | TRBJ1-2 | NA | TRBV5-6 | TGTGCCAGCAGCTTGGAGCCGGACAGGGCAGCTAACTATGGCTACACCTTC | CASSLEPDRAANYGYTF